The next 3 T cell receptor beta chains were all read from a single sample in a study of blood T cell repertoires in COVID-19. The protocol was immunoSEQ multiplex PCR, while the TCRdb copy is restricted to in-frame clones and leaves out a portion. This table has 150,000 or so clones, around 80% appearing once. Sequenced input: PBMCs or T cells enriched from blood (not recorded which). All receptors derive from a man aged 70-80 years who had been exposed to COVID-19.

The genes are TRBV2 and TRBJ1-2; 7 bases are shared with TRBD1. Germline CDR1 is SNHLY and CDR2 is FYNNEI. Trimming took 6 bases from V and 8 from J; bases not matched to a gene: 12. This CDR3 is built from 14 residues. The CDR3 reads CASRNDRAGRGYTF. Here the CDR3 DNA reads TGTGCCAGCAGGAACGACAGGGCGGGACGGGGCTACACCTTC.

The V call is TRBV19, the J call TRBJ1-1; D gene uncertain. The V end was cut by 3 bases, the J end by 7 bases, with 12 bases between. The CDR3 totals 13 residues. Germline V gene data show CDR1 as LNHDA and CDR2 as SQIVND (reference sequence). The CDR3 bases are TGTGCCAGTAGTATTTATTTCGGTGGTGAAGCTTTCTTT. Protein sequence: CASSIYFGGEAFF.

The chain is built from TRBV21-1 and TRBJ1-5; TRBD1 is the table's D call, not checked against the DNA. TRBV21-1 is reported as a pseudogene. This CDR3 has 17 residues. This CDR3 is CASLGTGGRYSNQPQHF. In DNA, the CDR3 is TGTGCCAGCCTGGGGACAGGGGGGAGATATAGCAATCAGCCCCAGCATTTT.